The TCR beta chain described here comes from a study of blood T cell repertoires in COVID-19. Across the study: From T cells, B-cell-depleted T cells, or PBMCs came the material, which was cDNA or gDNA.

Cohort 3 recovery required two negative PCRs, clearance, or symptom resolution. Original data processing: Amplification from reference gene primers served as the basis for estimated nucleated cell counts. The repertoire was sequenced with immunoSEQ multiplex PCR; TCRdb's copy has only in-frame clones and lacks some. V and J calls and clone size come straight from that table; D and trimming were deduced from the DNA. Of more than 400,000 clones listed, roughly 88% were seen once; the top ten hold about 0.6%. CDR3 length: 14 amino acids. Per germline, CDR1 LGHDT and CDR2 YNNKEL (reference sequence). V was trimmed by 3 bases and J by 0 bases, leaving 6 bases between them.

The TCR originated in a man younger than 35 who had recovered from COVID-19. This rearrangement joins TRBV3-1 (or the pseudogene TRBV3-2) to TRBJ1-5; no clear D gene. The material sequenced was PBMCs or T cells enriched from blood (not recorded which). In DNA form, the CDR3 reads TGTGCCAGCAGCCAGCAGATTAGCAATCAGCCCCAGCATTTT. It specifies CASSQQISNQPQHF.